This entry is about one T cell receptor beta chain. This sample is part of a study of blood T cell repertoires in COVID-19. As for the study in general: The United States, Italy and Spain were the sources of the acute and convalescent COVID-19 samples. From T cells, B-cell-depleted T cells, or PBMCs came the material, which was cDNA or gDNA.

The CDR3 totals 15 residues. Germline trimming cut 4 bases from V and 2 bases from J; bases unmatched to any gene: 6. Germline assignment: CDR1 MNHEY and CDR2 SMNVEV (reference sequence). How the authors handled the data: For nucleated cells, counts were estimated from reference gene primer amplification. Some clones are missing from TCRdb's copy, which holds only in-frame ones; the method was immunoSEQ multiplex PCR. That table gives V, J and clone size, and the DNA gave D and trimming. Of 90,000 to 120,000 clones listed, approximately 88% were seen once; the top ten hold approximately 2.5%. The chain combines TRBV27 with TRBJ1-1, with 8 positions matching TRBD1. The sequence was obtained from a human donor in a cohort sampled during active COVID-19. Sequencing input: peripheral blood. The CDR3, as DNA: TGTGCCAGCAGTTCCAGGGGGCTTGGTAACACTGAAGCTTTCTTT. Protein product: CASSSRGLGNTEAFF.